The clone carrying this T cell receptor beta chain was recorded many times. What it binds is not known. The data were obtained in a study of identical twins. The study's findings and limits: Insertions were reduced in abundant cord blood beta clonotypes but not in memory repertoires.

J gave up 4 bases and V 5 bases, and 12 bases lay outside the gene matches. The CDR3 totals 17 residues. Germline loops: CDR1 SEHNR, CDR2 FQNEAQ (reference sequence). TCRdb used MiXCR to reprocess the 5' RACE reads, holding one entry per CDR3 protein. The sample records 430,000 or so distinct CDR3 sequences, approximately 24% being singletons. These data are also associated with another study on T cells expressing NK-cell markers. That source notes: Each TCR beta repertoire originated in sorted T cells that were CD3+CD56+NKG2C+, CD3+CD56+NKG2C- or CD3+CD56-NKG2C+. Nothing established the HCMV specificity of expanded NKG2C+ T cell clones.

The rearrangement joins TRBV7-9 to TRBJ1-2, with 11 bases lining up with TRBD1. This clonotype was obtained from a woman aged 18 to 35 in good health. The specimen was CD4+ T cells sorted from blood. The CDR3 nucleotides read TGTGCCAGCAGCCCACGGACAGGGGGCAGGCGTAGCTATGGCTACACCTTC. Amino acids: CASSPRTGGRRSYGYTF.